This T cell receptor (beta chain) was sequenced during a study of T cell responses to AZD1222 COVID-19 vaccine. Sequencing was performed with immunoSEQ multiplex PCR; in TCRdb, only in-frame clones are kept and a portion is missing. This table has approximately 90,000 clones, roughly nine tenths appearing once. The CDR3 is 15 residues long. The germline V gene has CDR1 SEHNR and CDR2 FQNEAQ (reference sequence). Trimming took off 0 bases at V and 3 bases at J, with 12 bases between the two ends. The chain links TRBV7-9 to TRBJ2-7, with D maybe TRBD2 (6 bases). The specimen comprised peripheral blood, sampled on day 0 of AZD1222 vaccination. The source of this sequence is an adult in good health. Here the CDR3 reads CASSLALAGIYEQYF. The DNA for the CDR3 is TGTGCCAGCAGCTTAGCTCTCGCGGGAATCTACGAGCAGTACTTC.